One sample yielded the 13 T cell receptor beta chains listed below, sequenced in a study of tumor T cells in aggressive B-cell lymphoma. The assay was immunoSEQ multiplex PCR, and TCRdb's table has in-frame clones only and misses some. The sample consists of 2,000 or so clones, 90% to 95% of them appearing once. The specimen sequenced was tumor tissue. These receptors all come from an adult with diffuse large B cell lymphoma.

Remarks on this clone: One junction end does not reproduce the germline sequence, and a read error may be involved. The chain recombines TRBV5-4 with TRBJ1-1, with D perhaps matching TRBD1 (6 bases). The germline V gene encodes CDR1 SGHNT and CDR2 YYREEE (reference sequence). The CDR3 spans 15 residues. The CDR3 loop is CASNLDGQTNTEAFF. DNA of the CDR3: TGTGCCAGCAACTTGGATGGACAGACGAACACTGAAGCTTTCTTT.

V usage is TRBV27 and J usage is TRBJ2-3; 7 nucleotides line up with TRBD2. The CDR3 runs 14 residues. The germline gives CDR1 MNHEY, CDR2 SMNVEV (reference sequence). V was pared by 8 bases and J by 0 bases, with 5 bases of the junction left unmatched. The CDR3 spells CASQAGLSTDTQYF. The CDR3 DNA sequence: TGTGCCAGCCAAGCGGGACTTAGCACAGATACGCAGTATTTT.

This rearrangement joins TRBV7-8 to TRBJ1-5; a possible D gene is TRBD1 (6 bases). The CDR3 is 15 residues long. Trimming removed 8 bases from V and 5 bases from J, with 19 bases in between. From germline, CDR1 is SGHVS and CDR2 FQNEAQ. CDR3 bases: TGTGCCAGCGATTTCGGGGGGGGCGCCTATCAGCCCCAGCATTTT. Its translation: CASDFGGGAYQPQHF.

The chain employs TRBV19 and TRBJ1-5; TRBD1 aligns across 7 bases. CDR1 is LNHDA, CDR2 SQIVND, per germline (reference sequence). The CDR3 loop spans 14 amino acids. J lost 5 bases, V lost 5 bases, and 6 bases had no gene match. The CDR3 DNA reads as TGTGCCAGTAGTCAGACAACAGGGGATCAGCCCCAGCATTTT. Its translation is CASSQTTGDQPQHF.

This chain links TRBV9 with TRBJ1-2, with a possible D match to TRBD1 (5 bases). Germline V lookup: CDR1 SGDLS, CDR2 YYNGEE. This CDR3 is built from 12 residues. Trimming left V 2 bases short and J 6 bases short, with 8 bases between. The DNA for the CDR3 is TGTGCCAGCAGCGTCGCAGGGAATGGCTACACCTTC. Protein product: CASSVAGNGYTF.

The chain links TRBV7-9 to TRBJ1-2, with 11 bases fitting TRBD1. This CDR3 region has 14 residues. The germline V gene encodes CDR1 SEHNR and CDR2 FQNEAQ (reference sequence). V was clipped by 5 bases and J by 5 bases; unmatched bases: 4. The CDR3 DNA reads TGTGCCAGCAGCCAGGGACAGGGGGTATATGGCTACACCTTC. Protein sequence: CASSQGQGVYGYTF.

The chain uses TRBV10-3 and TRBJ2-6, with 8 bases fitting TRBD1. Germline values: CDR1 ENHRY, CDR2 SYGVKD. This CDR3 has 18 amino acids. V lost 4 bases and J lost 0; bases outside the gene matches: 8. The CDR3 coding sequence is TGTGCCATCAGTGGGCTGACAGGGGTCGACTCTGGGGCCAACGTCCTGACTTTC. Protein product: CAISGLTGVDSGANVLTF.

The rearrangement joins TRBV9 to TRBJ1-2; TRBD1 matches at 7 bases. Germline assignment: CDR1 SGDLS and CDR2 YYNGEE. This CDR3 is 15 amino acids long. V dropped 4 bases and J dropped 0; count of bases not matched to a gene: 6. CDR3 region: CASSPRTGTNYGYTF. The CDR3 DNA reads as TGTGCCAGCAGCCCTCGGACAGGTACTAACTATGGCTACACCTTC.

The CDR3 DNA is TGTGCCAGTAGCAACACAGGGGGGAGAGAGCAGTACTTC. It codes for CASSNTGGREQYF. The V and J genes are TRBV19 and TRBJ2-5, with 8 bases matching TRBD1. CDR1 and CDR2 from the germline V gene are LNHDA and SQIVND (reference sequence). The CDR3 spans 13 residues. Unmatched junction bases numbered 11, after V lost 6 bases and J lost 11 bases.

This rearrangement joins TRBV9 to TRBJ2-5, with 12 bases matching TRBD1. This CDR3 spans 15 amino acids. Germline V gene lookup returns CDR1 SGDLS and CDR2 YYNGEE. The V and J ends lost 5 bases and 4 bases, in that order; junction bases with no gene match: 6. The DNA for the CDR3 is TGTGCCAGCAGACCGGGACAGGGGGCATCAGAGACCCAGTACTTC. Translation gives CASRPGQGASETQYF.

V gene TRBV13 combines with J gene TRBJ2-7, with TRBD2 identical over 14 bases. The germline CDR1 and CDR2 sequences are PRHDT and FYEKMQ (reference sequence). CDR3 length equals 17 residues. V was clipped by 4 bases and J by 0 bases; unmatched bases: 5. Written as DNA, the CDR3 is TGTGCCAGCAGCTCGAGGACTAGCGGGAGGAGCTCCTACGAGCAGTACTTC. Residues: CASSSRTSGRSSYEQYF. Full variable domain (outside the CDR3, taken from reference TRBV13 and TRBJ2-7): AAGVIQSPRHLIKEKRETATLKCYPIPRHDTVYWYQQGPGQDPQFLISFYEKMQSDKGSIPDRFSAQQFSDYHSELNMSSLELGDSALYFCASSSRTSGRSSYEQYFGPGTRLTVT.

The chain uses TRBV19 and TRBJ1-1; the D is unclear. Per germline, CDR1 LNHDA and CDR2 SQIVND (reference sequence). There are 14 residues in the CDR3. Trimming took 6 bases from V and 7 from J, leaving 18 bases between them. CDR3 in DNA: TGTGCCAGTAGGAACGCGGGCCAACGAAGTGAAGCTTTCTTT. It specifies CASRNAGQRSEAFF.

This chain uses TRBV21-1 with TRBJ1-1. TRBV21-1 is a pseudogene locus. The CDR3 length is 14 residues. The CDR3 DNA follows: TGTGCCAGCAGCAAAGCGCTAGGGCGGGGTGAAGCTTTCTTT. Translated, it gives CASSKALGRGEAFF.